This T cell receptor (beta chain) was captured in a study of radiotherapy plus CTLA-4 blockade in lung cancer. About the research overall: For 15% to 20% of patients, objective responses occurred, and about 33% had disease control.

Study-wide findings and caveats: TCR clones originating in tumors grew in number in blood after radiotherapy plus ipilimumab.

TCRdb's table, derived via immunoSEQ multiplex PCR, lists solely in-frame clones and lacks some. Of tens of thousands of clones listed, 70% to 80% are singletons. The V gene end was trimmed by 0 bases and the J gene end by 5 bases; junction bases not matched to a gene: 4. The germline V gene encodes CDR1 SGHKS and CDR2 YYEKEE (reference sequence). The CDR3 spans 16 residues. As to this clone: Its specificity is not known.

The TCR comes from a human donor with non-small cell lung cancer who had a complete response to radiotherapy plus ipilimumab. Sequencing was performed on peripheral blood, taken from a patient treated with radiotherapy plus ipilimumab. The chain couples TRBV5-5 to TRBJ1-6; 8 nucleotides agree with TRBD1. DNA of the CDR3: TGTGCCAGCAGCTTGGGTACAGGGGGAAATAATTCACCCCTCCACTTT. Translated: CASSLGTGGNNSPLHF.